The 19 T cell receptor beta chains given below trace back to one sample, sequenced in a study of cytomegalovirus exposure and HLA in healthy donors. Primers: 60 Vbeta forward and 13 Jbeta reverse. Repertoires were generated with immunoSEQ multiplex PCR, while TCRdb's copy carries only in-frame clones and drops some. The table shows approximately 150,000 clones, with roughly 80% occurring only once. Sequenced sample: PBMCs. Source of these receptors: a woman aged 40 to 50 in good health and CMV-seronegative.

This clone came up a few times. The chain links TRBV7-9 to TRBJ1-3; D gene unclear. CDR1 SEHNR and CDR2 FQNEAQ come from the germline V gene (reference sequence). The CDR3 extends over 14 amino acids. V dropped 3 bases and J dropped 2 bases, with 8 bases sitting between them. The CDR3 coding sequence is TGTGCCAGCAGCTTCCAGGAAACTGGAAACACCATATATTTT. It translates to CASSFQETGNTIYF. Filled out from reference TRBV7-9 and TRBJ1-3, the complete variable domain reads DTGVSQNPRHKITKRGQNVTFRCDPISEHNRLYWYRQTLGQGPEFLTYFQNEAQLEKSRLLSDRFSAERPKGSFSTLEIQRTEQGDSAMYLCASSFQETGNTIYFGEGSWLTVV.

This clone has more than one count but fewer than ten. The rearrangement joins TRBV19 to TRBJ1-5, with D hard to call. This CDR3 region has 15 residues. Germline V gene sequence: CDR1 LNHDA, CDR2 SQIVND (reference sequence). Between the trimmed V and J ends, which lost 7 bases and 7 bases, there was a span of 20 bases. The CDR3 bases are TGTGCCAGTAACCCCGCAGGATTCGGCGTCCAGCCCCAGCATTTT. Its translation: CASNPAGFGVQPQHF.

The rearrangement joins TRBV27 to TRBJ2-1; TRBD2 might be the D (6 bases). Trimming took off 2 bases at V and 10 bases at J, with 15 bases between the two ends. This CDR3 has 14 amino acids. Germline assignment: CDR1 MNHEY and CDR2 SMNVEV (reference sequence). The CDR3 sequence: CASSLAGINREQFF. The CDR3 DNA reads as TGTGCCAGCAGTTTAGCGGGGATTAATCGGGAGCAGTTCTTC.

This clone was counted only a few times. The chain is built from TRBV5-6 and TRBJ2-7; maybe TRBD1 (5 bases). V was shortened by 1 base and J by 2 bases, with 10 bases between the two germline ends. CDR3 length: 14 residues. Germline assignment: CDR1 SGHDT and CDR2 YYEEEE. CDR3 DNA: TGTGCCAGCAGCTTGTGGACAACAACCTACGAGCAGTACTTC. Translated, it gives CASSLWTTTYEQYF.

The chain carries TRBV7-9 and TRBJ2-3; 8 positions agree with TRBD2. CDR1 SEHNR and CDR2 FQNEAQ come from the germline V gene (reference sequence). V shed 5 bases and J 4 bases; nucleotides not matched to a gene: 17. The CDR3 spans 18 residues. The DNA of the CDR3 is TGTGCCAGCAGCCCTGGGTTTGGGGGACTAGAGAAGTCAGATACGCAGTATTTT. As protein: CASSPGFGGLEKSDTQYF.

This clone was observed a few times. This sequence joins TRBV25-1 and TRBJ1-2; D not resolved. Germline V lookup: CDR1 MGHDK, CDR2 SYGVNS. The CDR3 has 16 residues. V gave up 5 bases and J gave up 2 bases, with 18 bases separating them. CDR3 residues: CASSPAVGSRNYGYTF. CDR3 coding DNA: TGTGCCAGCAGTCCTGCGGTTGGCAGTCGGAACTATGGCTACACCTTC.

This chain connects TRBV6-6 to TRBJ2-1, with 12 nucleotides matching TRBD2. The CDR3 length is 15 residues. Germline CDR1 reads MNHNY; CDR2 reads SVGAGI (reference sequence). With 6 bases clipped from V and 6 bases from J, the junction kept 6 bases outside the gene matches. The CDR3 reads CASRDLAGGGNEQFF. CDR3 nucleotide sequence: TGTGCCAGCAGAGACCTAGCGGGGGGGGGCAATGAGCAGTTCTTC.

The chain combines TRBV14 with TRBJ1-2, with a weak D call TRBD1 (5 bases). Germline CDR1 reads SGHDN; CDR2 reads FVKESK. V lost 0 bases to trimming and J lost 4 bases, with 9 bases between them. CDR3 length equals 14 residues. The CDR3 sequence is CASSQEWGGYGYTF. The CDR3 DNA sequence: TGTGCCAGCAGCCAAGAGTGGGGGGGCTATGGCTACACCTTC.

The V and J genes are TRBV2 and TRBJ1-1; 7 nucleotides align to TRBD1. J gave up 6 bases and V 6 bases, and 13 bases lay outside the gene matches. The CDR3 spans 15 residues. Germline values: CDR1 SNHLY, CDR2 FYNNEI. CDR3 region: CASSSTDRVRAEAFF. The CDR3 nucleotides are TGTGCCAGCAGCTCAACTGACAGGGTTAGGGCTGAAGCTTTCTTT.

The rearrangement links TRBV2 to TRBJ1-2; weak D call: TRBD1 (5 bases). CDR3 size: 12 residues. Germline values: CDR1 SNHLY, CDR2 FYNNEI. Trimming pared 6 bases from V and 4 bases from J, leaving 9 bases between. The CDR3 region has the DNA TGTGCCAGCAGAGGGGATTCCTATGGCTACACCTTC. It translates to CASRGDSYGYTF.

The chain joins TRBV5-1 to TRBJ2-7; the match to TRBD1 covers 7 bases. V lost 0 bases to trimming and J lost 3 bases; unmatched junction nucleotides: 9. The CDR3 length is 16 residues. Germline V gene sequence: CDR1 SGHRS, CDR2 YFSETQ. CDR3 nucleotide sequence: TGCGCCAGCAGCTTGGAAGGGACAGCCTCCCGCTACGAGCAGTACTTC. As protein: CASSLEGTASRYEQYF. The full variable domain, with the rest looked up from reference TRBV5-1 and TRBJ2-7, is KAGVTQTPRYLIKTRGQQVTLSCSPISGHRSVSWYQQTPGQGLQFLFEYFSETQRNKGNFPGRFSGRQFSNSRSEMNVSTLELGDSALYLCASSLEGTASRYEQYFGPGTRLTVT.

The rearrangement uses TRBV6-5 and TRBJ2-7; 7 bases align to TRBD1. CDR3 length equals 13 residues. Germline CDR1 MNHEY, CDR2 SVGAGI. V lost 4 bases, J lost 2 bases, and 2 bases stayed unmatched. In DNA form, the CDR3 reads TGTGCCAGCAGTTCACAGGGGACCTACGAGCAGTACTTC. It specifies CASSSQGTYEQYF.

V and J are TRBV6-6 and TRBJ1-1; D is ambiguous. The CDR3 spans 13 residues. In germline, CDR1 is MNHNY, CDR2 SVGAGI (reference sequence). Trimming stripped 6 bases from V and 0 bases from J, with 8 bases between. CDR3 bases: TGTGCCAGCAGCCTCACAGTGAACACTGAAGCTTTCTTT. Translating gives CASSLTVNTEAFF.

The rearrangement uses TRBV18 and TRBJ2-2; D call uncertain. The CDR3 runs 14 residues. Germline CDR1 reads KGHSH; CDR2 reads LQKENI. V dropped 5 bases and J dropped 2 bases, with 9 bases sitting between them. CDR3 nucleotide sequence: TGTGCCAGCTCAACCGCAACAAACACCGGGGAGCTGTTTTTT. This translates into CASSTATNTGELFF.

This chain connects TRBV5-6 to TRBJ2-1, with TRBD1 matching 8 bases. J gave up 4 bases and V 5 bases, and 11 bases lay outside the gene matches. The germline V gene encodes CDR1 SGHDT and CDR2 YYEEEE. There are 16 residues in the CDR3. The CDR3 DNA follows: TGTGCCAGCAGGGTCTGGGGGACAGGTTTTTACAATGAGCAGTTCTTC. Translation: CASRVWGTGFYNEQFF.

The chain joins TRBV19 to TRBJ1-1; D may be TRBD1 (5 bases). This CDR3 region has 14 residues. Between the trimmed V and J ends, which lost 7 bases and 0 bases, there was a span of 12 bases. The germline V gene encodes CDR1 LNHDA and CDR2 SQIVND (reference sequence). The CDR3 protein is CASTPTAMNTEAFF. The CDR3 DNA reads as TGTGCCAGTACCCCGACAGCCATGAACACTGAAGCTTTCTTT.

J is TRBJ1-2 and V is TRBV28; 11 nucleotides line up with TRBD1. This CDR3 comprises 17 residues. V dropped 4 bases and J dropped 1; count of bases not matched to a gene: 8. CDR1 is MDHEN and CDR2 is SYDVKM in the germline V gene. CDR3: CASSSLGQGASNYGYTF. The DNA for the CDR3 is TGTGCCAGCAGTTCACTCGGACAGGGGGCCAGTAACTATGGCTACACCTTC.

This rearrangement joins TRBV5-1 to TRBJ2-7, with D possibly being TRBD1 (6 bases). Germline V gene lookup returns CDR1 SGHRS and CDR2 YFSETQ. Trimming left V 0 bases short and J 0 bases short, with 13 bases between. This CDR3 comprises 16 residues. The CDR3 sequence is CASSLDPDRSSYEQYF. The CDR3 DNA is TGCGCCAGCAGCTTGGACCCAGACAGGAGCTCCTACGAGCAGTACTTC.

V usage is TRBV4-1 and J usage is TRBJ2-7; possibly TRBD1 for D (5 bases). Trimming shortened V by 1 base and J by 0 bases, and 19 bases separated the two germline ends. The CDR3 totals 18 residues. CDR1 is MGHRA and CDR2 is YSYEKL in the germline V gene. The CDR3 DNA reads TGCGCCAGCAGCCAAGGGCCCTTCGCGCAGGGCAGCTCCTACGAGCAGTACTTC. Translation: CASSQGPFAQGSSYEQYF.